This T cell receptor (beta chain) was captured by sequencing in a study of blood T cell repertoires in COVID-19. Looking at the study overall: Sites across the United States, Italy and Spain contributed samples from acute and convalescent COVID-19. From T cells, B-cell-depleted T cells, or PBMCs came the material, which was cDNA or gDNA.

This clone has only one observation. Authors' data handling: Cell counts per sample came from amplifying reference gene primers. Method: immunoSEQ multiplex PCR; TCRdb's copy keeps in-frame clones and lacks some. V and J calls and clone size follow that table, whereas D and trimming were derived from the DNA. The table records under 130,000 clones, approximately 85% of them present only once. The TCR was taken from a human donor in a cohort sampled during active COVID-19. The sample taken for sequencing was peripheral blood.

The CDR3 nucleotides are TGCGCCAGCAGCCAAGGACTAGCGGGGGGGCCTGATATGTTCTTC. It is translated as CASSQGLAGGPDMFF. The chain links TRBV4-1 to TRBJ2-1; 14 positions agree with TRBD2. Germline-derived CDR1 and CDR2 are MGHRA and YSYEKL. Trimming removed 1 base from V and 15 bases from J; junction bases left unmatched: 8. CDR3 size: 15 residues.